This record covers a single T cell receptor (beta chain). Its antigen is as yet unknown. The sample originates from a study of cytomegalovirus exposure and HLA in healthy donors. General study results and limits: In an earlier analysis, in 587 donors, most V segments appeared productive either ~90% or ~30% of the time.

In the PCR, 60 Vbeta and 13 Jbeta primers were used. Profiled with immunoSEQ multiplex PCR; TCRdb holds only in-frame clones, not every one. The profile shows 170,000 or so clones, 60% to 85% of them singletons. CDR3 size: 16 residues. The germline V gene has CDR1 LGHNA and CDR2 YNFKEQ. Germline trimming cut 4 bases from V and 5 bases from J; bases unmatched to any gene: 11. The receptor comes from a woman in her forties or fifties in good health and CMV-seropositive. This chain uses TRBV4-2 with TRBJ2-4, with 7 bases fitting TRBD1. What was sequenced was PBMCs. The CDR3 coding sequence is TGTGCCAGCAGCCTTAAGTCAGGGGGTGGGGAAAACATTCAGTACTTC. The encoded protein is CASSLKSGGGENIQYF.